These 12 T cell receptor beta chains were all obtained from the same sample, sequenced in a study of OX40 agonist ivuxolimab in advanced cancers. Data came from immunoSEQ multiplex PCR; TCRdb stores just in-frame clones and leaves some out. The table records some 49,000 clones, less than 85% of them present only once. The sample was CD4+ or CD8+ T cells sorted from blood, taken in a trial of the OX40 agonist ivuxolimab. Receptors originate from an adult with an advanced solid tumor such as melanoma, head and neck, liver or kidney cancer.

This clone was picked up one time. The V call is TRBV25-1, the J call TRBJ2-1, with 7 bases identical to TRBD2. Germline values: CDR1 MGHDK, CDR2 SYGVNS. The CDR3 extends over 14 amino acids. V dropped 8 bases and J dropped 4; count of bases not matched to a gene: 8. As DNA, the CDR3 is TGTGCCAGCTCGTGGGGGGGGAGGTACAATGAGCAGTTCTTC. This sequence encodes CASSWGGRYNEQFF.

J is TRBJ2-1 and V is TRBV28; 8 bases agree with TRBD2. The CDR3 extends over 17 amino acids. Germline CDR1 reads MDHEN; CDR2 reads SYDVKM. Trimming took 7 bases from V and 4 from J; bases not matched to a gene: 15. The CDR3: CASTRTSSGEIYNEQFF. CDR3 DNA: TGTGCCAGCACACGGACTAGCTCTGGGGAAATATACAATGAGCAGTTCTTC.

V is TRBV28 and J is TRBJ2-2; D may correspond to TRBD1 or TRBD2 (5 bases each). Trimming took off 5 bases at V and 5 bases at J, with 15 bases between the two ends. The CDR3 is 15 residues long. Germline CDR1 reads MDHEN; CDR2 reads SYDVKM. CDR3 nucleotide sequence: TGTGCCAGCAGTCTGAGGGGTAGCTGGACCGGGGAGCTGTTTTTT. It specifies CASSLRGSWTGELFF.

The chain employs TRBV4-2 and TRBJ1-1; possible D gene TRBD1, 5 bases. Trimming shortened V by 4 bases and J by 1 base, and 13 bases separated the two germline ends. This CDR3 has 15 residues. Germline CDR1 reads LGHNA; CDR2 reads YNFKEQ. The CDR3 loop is CASSLRVGQNTEAFF. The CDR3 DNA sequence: TGTGCCAGCAGCCTCCGAGTCGGACAGAACACTGAAGCTTTCTTT.

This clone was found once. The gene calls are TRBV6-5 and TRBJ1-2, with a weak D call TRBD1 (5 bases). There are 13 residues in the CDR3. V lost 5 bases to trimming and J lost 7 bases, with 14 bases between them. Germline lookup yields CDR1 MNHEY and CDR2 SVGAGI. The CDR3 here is CASSQGVISGYTF. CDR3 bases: TGTGCCAGCAGTCAAGGGGTAATCAGTGGCTACACCTTC.

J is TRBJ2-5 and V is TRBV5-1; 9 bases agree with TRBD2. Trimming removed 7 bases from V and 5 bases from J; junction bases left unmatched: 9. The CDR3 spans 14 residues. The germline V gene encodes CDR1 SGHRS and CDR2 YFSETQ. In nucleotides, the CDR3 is TGCGCCAGCGCCGGGACTAGCTTTGGGGAGACCCAGTACTTC. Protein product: CASAGTSFGETQYF.

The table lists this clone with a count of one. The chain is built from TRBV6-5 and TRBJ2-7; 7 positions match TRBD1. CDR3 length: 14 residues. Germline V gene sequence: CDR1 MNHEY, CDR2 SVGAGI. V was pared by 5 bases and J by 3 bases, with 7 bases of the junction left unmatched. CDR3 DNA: TGTGCCAGCAGTCCCGGGACAGACTACTACGAGCAGTACGTC. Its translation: CASSPGTDYYEQYV.

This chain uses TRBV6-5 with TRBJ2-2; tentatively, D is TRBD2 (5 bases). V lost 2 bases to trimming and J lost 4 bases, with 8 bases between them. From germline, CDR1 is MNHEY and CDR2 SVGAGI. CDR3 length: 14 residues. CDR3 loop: CASSYREPTGELFF. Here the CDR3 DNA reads TGTGCCAGCAGTTACCGGGAACCCACCGGGGAGCTGTTTTTT.

CDR3 bases: TGTGCCAGCAGCTTAAAAACATTGTCGGCCGGGGAGCTGTTTTTT. Translated, it gives CASSLKTLSAGELFF. This chain links TRBV11-2 with TRBJ2-2; no clear D gene. Germline V gene data show CDR1 as SGHAT and CDR2 as FQNNGV. CDR3 length equals 15 residues. V was pared by 2 bases and J by 6 bases, with 13 bases between.

The CDR3 coding sequence is TGTGCCAGCAGCTCTCGCGATCGTAATGAAAAACTGTTTTTT. This translates into CASSSRDRNEKLFF. J is TRBJ1-4 and V is TRBV11-2; D ambiguous. Germline V lookup: CDR1 SGHAT, CDR2 FQNNGV. The CDR3 is 14 amino acids. Trimming stripped 4 bases from V and 4 bases from J, with 10 bases between.

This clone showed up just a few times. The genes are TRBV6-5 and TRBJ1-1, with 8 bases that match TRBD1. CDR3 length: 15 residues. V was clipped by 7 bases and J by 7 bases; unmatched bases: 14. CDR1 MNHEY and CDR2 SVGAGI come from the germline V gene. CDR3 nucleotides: TGTGCCAGCACCCCCACGAGGACAGGGCGTAGTGAAGCTTTCTTT. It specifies CASTPTRTGRSEAFF.

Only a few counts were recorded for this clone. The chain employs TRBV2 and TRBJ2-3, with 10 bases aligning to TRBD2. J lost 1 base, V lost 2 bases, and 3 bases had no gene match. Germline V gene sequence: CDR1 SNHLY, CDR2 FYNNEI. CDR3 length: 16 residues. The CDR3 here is CASSESGGDGTDTQYF. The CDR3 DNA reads TGTGCCAGCAGTGAAAGCGGGGGGGACGGCACAGATACGCAGTATTTT.